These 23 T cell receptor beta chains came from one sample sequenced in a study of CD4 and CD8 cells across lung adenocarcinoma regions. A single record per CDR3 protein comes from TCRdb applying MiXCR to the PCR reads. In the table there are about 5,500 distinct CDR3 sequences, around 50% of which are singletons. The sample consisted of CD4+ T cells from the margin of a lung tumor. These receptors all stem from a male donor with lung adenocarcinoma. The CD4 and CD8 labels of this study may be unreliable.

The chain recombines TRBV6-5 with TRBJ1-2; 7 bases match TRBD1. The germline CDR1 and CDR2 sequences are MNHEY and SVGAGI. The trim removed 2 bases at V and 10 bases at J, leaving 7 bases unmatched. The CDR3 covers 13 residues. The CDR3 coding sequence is TGTGCCAGCAGTTACGAGGACAGGAGGCCCTACACCTTC. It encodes CASSYEDRRPYTF.

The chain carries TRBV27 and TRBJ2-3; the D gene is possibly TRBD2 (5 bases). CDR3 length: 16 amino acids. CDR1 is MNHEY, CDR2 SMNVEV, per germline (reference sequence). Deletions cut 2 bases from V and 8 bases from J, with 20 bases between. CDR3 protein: CASSLGMIATRGTQYF. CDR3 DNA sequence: TGTGCCAGCAGTTTAGGGATGATAGCGACACGCGGTACGCAGTATTTT.

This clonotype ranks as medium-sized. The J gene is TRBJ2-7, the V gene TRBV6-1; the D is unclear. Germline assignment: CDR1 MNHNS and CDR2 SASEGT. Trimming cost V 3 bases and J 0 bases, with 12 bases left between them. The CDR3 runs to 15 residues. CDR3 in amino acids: CASSEAVSDSYEQYF. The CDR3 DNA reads TGTGCCAGCAGTGAGGCCGTATCCGACTCCTACGAGCAGTACTTC.

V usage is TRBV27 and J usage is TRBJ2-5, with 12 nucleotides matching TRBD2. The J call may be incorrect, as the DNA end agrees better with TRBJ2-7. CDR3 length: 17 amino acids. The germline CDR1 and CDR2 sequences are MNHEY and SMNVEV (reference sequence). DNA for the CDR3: TGTGCCAGCACCCAAACTGGACTAGCGGGGAAAAGTTACGAGCAGTACTTC. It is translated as CASTQTGLAGKSYEQYF.

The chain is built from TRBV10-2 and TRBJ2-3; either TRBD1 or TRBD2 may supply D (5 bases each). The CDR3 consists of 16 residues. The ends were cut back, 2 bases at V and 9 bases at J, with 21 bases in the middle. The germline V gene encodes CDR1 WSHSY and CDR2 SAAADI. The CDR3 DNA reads TGCGCCAGCAGTGAGACGGGGCTGGGAGCCAAAAACACGCAGTATTTT. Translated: CASSETGLGAKNTQYF.

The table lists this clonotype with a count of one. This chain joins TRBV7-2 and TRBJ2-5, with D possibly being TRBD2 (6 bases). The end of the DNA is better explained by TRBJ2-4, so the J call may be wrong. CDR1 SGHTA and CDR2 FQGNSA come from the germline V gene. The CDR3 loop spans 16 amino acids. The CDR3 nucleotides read TGTGCCAGCAGCTACCGCGGGGCCGGAGCCAAAAACATTCAGTACTTC. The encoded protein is CASSYRGAGAKNIQYF.

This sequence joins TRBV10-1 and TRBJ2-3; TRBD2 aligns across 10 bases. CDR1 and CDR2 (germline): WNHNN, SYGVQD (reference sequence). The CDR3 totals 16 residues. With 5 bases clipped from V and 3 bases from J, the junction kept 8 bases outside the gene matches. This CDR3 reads CASSPWVAGGTDTQYF. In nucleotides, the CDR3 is TGCGCCAGCAGTCCTTGGGTAGCGGGAGGTACAGATACGCAGTATTTT.

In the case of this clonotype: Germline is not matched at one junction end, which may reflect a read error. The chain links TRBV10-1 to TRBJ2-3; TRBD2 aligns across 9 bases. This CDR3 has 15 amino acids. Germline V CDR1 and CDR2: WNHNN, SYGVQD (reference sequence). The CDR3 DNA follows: TGCGCCAGCAGTGCTAGCGGGATGAGCACAGATACGCAGTTTTTT. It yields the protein CASSASGMSTDTQFF.

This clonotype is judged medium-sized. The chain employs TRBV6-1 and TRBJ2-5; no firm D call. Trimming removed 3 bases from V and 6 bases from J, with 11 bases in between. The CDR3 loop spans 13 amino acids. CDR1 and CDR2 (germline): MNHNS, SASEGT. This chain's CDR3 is CASSDGVVQTQYF. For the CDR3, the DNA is TGTGCCAGCAGTGATGGGGTGGTTCAGACCCAGTACTTC.

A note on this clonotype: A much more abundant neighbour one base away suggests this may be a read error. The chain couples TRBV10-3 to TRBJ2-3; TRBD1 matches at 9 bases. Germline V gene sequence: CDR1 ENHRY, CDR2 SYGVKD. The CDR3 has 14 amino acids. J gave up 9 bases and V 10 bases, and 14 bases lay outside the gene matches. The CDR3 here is CATTPGQGMETQYF. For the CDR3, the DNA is TGTGCCACTACTCCGGGACAGGGTATGGAGACGCAGTATTTT.

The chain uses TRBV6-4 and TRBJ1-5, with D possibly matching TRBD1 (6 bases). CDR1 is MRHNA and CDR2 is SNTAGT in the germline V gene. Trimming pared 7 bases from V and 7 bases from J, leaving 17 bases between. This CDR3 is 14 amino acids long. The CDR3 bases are TGTGCCAGCAACCTTCGTTGGGGGCGGCAGCCCCAGCATTTT. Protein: CASNLRWGRQPQHF.

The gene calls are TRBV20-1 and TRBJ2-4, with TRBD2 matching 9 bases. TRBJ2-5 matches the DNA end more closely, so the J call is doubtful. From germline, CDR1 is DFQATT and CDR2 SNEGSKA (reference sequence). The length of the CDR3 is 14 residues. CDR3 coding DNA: TGCAGTGCTTTACCGGGACTAGCATCTGAGACCCAGTACTTC. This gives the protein CSALPGLASETQYF.

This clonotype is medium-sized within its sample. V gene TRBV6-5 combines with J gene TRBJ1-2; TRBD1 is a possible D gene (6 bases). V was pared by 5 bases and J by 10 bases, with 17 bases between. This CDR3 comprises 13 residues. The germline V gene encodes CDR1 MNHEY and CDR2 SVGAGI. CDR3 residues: CASSIDRRSPYTF. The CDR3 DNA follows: TGTGCCAGCAGTATCGACAGGCGCTCCCCCTACACCTTC.

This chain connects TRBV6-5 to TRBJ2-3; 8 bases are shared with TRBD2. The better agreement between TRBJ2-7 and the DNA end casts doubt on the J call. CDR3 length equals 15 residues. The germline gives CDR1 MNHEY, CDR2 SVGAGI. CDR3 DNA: TGTGCCAGCAGTTCCGGGGGGGGCCCGGTGCGGGAGCAGTACTTC. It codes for CASSSGGGPVREQYF.

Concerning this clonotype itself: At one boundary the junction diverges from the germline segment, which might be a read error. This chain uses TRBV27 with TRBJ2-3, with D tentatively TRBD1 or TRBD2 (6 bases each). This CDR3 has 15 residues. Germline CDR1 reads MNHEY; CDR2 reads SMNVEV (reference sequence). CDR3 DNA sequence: TGTGCCGGGACACTCGGGGGAACTGACCCAGATACGCAGTATTTC. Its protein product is CAGTLGGTDPDTQYF.

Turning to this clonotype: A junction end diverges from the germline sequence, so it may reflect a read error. DNA of the CDR3: TGTGCCATCAGCGCCCGGGACAGGGCCGGGGAGCAGTTTTTC. Translation: CAISARDRAGEQFF. The V gene is TRBV10-3, the J gene TRBJ2-1; 9 bases agree with TRBD1. The CDR3 contains 14 residues. Germline V gene data show CDR1 as ENHRY and CDR2 as SYGVKD.

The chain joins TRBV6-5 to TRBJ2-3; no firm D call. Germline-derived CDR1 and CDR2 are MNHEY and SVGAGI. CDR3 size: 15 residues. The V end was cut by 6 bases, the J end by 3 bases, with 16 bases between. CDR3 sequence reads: CASRLQSGITDTQYF. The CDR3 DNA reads TGTGCCAGCAGACTCCAGTCTGGGATTACAGATACGCAGTATTTT.

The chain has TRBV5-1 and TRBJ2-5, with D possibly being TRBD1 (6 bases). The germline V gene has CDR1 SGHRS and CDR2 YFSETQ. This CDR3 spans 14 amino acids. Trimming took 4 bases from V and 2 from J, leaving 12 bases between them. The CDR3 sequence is CASSRTESQETQYF. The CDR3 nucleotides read TGCGCCAGCAGCAGGACAGAGTCTCAAGAGACCCAGTACTTC.

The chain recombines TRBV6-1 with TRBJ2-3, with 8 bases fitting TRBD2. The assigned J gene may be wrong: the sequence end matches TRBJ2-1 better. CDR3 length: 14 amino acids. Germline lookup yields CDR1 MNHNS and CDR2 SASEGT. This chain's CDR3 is CASRSSGYNNEQFF. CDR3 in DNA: TGTGCCAGTAGGTCTAGCGGGTATAACAATGAGCAGTTCTTC.

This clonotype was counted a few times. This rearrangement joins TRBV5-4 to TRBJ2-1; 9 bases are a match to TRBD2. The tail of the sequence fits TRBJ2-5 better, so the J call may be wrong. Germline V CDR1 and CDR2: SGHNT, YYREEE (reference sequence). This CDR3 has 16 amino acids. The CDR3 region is CASSSGLASAEETQYF. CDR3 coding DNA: TGTGCCAGCAGCTCCGGACTAGCGTCTGCGGAAGAGACCCAGTACTTC.

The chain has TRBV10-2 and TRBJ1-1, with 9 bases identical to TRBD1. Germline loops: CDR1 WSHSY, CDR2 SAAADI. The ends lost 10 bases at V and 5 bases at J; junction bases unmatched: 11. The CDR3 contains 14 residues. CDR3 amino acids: CANRLGQGGTEAFF. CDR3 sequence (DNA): TGCGCCAACAGATTGGGACAGGGAGGTACTGAAGCTTTCTTT.

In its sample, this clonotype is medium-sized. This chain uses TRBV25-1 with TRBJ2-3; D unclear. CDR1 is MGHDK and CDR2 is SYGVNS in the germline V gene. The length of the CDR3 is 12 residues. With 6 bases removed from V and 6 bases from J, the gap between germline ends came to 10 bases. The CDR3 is CASSLLGDTQYF. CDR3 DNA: TGTGCCAGCAGCCTCCTCGGGGATACGCAGTATTTT.

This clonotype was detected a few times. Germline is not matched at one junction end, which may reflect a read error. The DNA for the CDR3 is TGTGCCAACAGTACGGGGGCTAGCGGGAGGCGCGAGCAGTACTTC. Translation: CANSTGASGRREQYF. J is TRBJ2-7 and V is TRBV10-3; 11 nucleotides line up with TRBD2. Germline V gene lookup returns CDR1 ENHRY and CDR2 SYGVKD. This CDR3 is built from 15 residues.